One and the same sample provided the 12 T cell receptor beta chains below, sequenced in a study of radiation and T cells in renal cell carcinoma. Data came from immunoSEQ multiplex PCR; TCRdb stores just in-frame clones and leaves some out. The sample carries approximately 90,000 clones, 70% to 90% recorded once. Described time point: baseline pretreatment blood. As for treatment: 15 Gy SBRT to primary tumor, nephrectomy 4 weeks later. The specimen was blood, collected from a patient whose treatment included radiotherapy and nephrectomy. All receptors come from a man aged 50 to 59 with renal cell carcinoma.

The rearrangement uses TRBV27 and TRBJ1-2; 7 nucleotides line up with TRBD1. CDR1 and CDR2 (germline): MNHEY, SMNVEV (reference sequence). The length of the CDR3 is 14 residues. With 5 bases clipped from V and 7 bases from J, the junction kept 10 bases outside the gene matches. The CDR3 loop reads CASSPRQGLGGYTF. As DNA, the CDR3 is TGTGCCAGCAGTCCCCGACAGGGCTTGGGTGGCTACACCTTC.

The chain uses TRBV28 and TRBJ2-5, with a possible D match to TRBD1 (7 bases). The CDR3 sequence is 14 residues long. Germline V lookup: CDR1 MDHEN, CDR2 SYDVKM. V was pared by 3 bases and J by 5 bases, with 13 bases between. The CDR3 nucleotides are TGTGCCAGCAGTTTTGTTCAGGGGGGCGAGACCCAGTACTTC. Translating it yields CASSFVQGGETQYF.

In this sample, this clone turned up many times. The CDR3 DNA reads TGTGCCAGCAGCGCCCGGACTAGCGGGGGGGCCTATGAGCAGTTCTTC. This translates into CASSARTSGGAYEQFF. This sequence joins TRBV9 and TRBJ2-1; 15 bases agree with TRBD2. The V and J ends lost 3 bases and 8 bases, in that order; junction bases with no gene match: 6. The CDR3 runs 16 residues. Germline V gene data show CDR1 as SGDLS and CDR2 as YYNGEE.

The chain joins TRBV19 to TRBJ2-7; TRBD2 agrees at 8 bases. This CDR3 contains 14 residues. Looked up from germline, CDR1 is LNHDA and CDR2 is SQIVND (reference sequence). V lost 3 bases to trimming and J lost 3 bases; unmatched junction nucleotides: 4. CDR3 in DNA: TGTGCCAGTAGTATGAGCGGGGGCCGCTACGAGCAGTACTTC. Translated: CASSMSGGRYEQYF.

This clone was counted a single time. The chain has TRBV11-1 and TRBJ2-3; D is unresolved. V dropped 5 bases and J dropped 2 bases, with 8 bases sitting between them. The CDR3 length is 13 residues. Germline CDR1 SGHAT, CDR2 FQDESV (reference sequence). DNA for the CDR3: TGTGCCAGCAGCCGTTCCCCCACAGATACGCAGTATTTT. Encoded protein: CASSRSPTDTQYF.

In DNA form, the CDR3 reads TGCGCCAGCAGCTTGGGCACAGCCGACGAAAAACTGTTTTTT. Its translation is CASSLGTADEKLFF. The chain uses TRBV5-1 and TRBJ1-4; no clear D. The CDR3 totals 14 residues. Trimming stripped 0 bases from V and 8 bases from J, with 11 bases between. In germline, CDR1 is SGHRS, CDR2 YFSETQ.

The J gene is TRBJ1-6, the V gene TRBV5-3; tentatively, D is TRBD1 (6 bases). TRBV5-3 is an ORF for which the function is uncertain. V was pared by 4 bases and J by 1 base, with 15 bases between. The CDR3 sequence is 17 residues long. CDR3 protein: CARSTHRDWSYNSPLHF. The CDR3 DNA follows: TGTGCCAGAAGCACCCACAGGGATTGGTCCTATAATTCACCCCTCCACTTT.

The V call is TRBV7-2, the J call TRBJ2-5; 10 bases are shared with TRBD2. Germline values: CDR1 SGHTA, CDR2 FQGNSA. V lost 4 bases to trimming and J lost 7 bases; unmatched junction nucleotides: 9. There are 15 residues in the CDR3. The CDR3: CASSSSGGAGGTQYF. CDR3 DNA: TGTGCCAGCAGCTCCAGCGGGGGGGCTGGGGGGACCCAGTACTTC.

The V gene is TRBV6-6, the J gene TRBJ1-1; D perhaps matches TRBD1 (5 bases). The CDR3 is made up of 14 amino acids. Germline CDR1 reads MNHNY; CDR2 reads SVGAGI (reference sequence). Trimming took off 5 bases at V and 5 bases at J, with 15 bases between the two ends. The CDR3 region has the DNA TGTGCCAGCAGTAATCAGGGTAGTAGGACTGAAGCTTTCTTT. Translation: CASSNQGSRTEAFF.

This clone turned up a few times. The V and J genes are TRBV30 and TRBJ2-1, with D unresolved. The V gene's germline CDR1 is GTSNPN and CDR2 SVGIG (reference sequence). The CDR3 has 13 residues. The V gene lost 6 bases and the J gene lost 1 base, with 10 bases spanning the gap. CDR3 loop: CACTISSYNEQFF. CDR3 nucleotide sequence: TGTGCCTGCACTATCAGTTCCTACAATGAGCAGTTCTTC.

Ten or more counts support this clone. The chain couples TRBV6-5 to TRBJ2-7; 11 nucleotides agree with TRBD2. The CDR3 has 14 residues. Germline V CDR1 and CDR2: MNHEY, SVGAGI. With 7 bases clipped from V and 7 bases from J, the junction kept 9 bases outside the gene matches. The CDR3 here is CASNLLAGDAEQYF. The CDR3 DNA is TGTGCCAGCAACCTACTAGCGGGAGACGCGGAGCAGTACTTC.

V gene TRBV6-5 combines with J gene TRBJ2-5, with unresolved D. Trimming pared 6 bases from V and 4 bases from J, leaving 6 bases between. Germline-derived CDR1 and CDR2 are MNHEY and SVGAGI. The CDR3 is 11 amino acids. The CDR3 reads CASSFGETQYF. Written as DNA, the CDR3 is TGTGCCAGCAGCTTCGGAGAGACCCAGTACTTC.